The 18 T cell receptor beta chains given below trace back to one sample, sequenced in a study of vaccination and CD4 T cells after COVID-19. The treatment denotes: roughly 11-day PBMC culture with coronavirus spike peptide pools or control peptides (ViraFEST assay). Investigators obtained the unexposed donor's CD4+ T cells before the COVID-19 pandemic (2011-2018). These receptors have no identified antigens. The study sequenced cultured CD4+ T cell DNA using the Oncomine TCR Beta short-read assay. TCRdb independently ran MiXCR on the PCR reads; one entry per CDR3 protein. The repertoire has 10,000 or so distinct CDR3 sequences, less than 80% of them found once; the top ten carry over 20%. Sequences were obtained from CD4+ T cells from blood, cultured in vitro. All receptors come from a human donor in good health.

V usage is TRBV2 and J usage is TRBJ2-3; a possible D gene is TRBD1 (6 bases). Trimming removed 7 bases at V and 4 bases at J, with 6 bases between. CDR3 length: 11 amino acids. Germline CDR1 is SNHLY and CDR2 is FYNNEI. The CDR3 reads CASTGADTQYF. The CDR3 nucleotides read TGTGCCAGCACAGGGGCAGATACGCAGTATTTT. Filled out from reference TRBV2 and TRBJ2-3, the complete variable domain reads EPEVTQTPSHQVTQMGQEVILRCVPISNHLYFYWYRQILGQKVEFLVSFYNNEISEKSEIFDDQFSVERPDGSNFTLKIRSTKLEDSAMYFCASTGADTQYFGPGTRLTVL.

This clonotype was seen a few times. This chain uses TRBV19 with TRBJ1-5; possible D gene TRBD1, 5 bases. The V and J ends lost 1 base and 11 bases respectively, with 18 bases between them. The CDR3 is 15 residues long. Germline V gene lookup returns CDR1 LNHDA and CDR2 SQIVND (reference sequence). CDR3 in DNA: TGTGCCAGTAGTATAGCTGTCCCGGGGGAGTGGTCCCAGCATTTT. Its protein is CASSIAVPGEWSQHF. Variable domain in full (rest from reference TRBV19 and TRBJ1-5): DGGITQSPKYLFRKEGQNVTLSCEQNLNHDAMYWYRQDPGQGLRLIYYSQIVNDFQKGDIAEGYSVSREKKESFPLTVTSAQKNPTAFYLCASSIAVPGEWSQHFGDGTRLSIL.

For the CDR3, the DNA is TGTGCCAGCGGGGAGGGGATTGAAGCTTTCTTT. Protein: CASGEGIEAFF. V gene TRBV6-2 or TRBV6-3 combines with J gene TRBJ1-1, with D perhaps matching TRBD1 (5 bases). The ends were cut back, 8 bases at V and 7 bases at J, with 11 bases in the middle. This CDR3 comprises 11 residues. The germline CDR1 and CDR2 sequences are MNHEY and SVGEGT.

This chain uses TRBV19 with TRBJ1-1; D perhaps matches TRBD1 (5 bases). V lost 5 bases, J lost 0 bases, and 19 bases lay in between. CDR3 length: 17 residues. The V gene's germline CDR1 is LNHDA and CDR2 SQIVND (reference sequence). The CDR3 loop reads CASSGSRQSRVNTEAFF. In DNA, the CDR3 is TGTGCCAGTAGTGGCTCCCGACAGAGCAGGGTGAACACTGAAGCTTTCTTT.

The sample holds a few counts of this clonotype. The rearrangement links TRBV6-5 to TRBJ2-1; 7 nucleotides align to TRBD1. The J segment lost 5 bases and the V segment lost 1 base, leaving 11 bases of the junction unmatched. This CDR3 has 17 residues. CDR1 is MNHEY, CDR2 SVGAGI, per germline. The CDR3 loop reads CASSYWGTAVNHNEQFF. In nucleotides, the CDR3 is TGTGCCAGCAGTTACTGGGGGACAGCTGTGAACCACAATGAGCAGTTCTTC.

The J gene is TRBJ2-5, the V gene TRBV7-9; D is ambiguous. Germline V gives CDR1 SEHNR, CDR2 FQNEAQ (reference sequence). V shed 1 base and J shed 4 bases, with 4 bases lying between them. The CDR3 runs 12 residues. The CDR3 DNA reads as TGTGCCAGCAGCTTAGGTCGAGAGACCCAGTACTTC. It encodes CASSLGRETQYF. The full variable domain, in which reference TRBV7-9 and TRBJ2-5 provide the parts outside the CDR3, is DTGVSQNPRHKITKRGQNVTFRCDPISEHNRLYWYRQTLGQGPEFLTYFQNEAQLEKSRLLSDRFSAERPKGSFSTLEIQRTEQGDSAMYLCASSLGRETQYFGPGTRLLVL.

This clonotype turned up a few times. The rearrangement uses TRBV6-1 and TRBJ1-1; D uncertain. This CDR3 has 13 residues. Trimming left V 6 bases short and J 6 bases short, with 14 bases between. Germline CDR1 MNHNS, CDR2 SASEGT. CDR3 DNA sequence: TGTGCCAGCAGCGCGGTTCCTACTTCTGAAGCTTTCTTT. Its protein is CASSAVPTSEAFF.

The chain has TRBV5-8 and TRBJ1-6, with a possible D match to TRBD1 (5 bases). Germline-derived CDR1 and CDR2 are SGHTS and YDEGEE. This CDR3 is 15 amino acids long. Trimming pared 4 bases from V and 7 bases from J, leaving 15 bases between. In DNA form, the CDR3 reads TGTGCCAGCAGCCTATCAGGGATGCGGAATTCACCCCTCCACTTT. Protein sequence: CASSLSGMRNSPLHF. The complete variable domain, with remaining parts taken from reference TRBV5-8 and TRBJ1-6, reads EAGVTQSPTHLIKTRGQQATLRCSPISGHTSVYWYQQALGLGLQFLLWYDEGEERNRGNFPPRFSGRQFPNYSSELNVNALELEDSALYLCASSLSGMRNSPLHFGNGTRLTVT.

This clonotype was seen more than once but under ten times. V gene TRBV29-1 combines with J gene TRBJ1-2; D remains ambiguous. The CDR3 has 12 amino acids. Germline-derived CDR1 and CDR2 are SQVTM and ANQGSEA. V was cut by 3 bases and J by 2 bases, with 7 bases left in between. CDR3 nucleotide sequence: TGCAGCGTTGAGCCGGGGAACTATGGCTACACCTTC. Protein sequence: CSVEPGNYGYTF.

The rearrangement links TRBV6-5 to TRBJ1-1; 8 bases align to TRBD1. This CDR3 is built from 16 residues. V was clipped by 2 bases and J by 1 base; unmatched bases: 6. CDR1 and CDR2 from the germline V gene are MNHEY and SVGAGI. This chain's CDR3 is CASSYRQGNKNTEAFF. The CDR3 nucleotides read TGTGCCAGCAGTTACAGACAGGGGAATAAGAACACTGAAGCTTTCTTT.

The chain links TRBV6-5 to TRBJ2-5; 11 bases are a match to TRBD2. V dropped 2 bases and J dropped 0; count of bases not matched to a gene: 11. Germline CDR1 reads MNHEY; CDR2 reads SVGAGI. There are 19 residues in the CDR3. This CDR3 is CASSYGPRGLAAYQETQYF. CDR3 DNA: TGTGCCAGCAGTTACGGCCCTCGGGGACTAGCGGCGTACCAAGAGACCCAGTACTTC.

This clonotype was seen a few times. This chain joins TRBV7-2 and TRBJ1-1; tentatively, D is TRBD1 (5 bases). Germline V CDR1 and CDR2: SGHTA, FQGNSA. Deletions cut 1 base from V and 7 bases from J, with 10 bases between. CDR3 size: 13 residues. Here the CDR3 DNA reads TGTGCCAGCAGCTTAGAGGCACAGGTTGAAGCTTTCTTT. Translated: CASSLEAQVEAFF.

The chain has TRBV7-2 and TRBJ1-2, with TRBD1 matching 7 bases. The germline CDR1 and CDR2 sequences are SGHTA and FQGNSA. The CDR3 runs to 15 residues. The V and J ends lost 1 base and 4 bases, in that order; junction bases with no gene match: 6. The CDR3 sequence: CASSLERQGGYGYTF. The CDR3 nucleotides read TGTGCCAGCAGCTTAGAGAGACAGGGTGGCTATGGCTACACCTTC.

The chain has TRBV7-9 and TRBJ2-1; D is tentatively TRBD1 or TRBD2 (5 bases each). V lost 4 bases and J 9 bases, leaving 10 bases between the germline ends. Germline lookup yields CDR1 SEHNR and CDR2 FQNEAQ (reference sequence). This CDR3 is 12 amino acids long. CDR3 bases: TGTGCCAGCAGCTCGAGGGGAGCTGAGCAGTTCTTC. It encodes CASSSRGAEQFF.

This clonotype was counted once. The CDR3 coding sequence is TGCGCCAGCAGCTTGATTGGCGGGAGGGCCTACAATGAGCAGTTCTTC. Translating gives CASSLIGGRAYNEQFF. The chain carries TRBV5-1 and TRBJ2-1; 9 bases align to TRBD2. CDR1 and CDR2 from the germline V gene are SGHRS and YFSETQ. The CDR3 has 16 residues. Trimming at V came to 1 base and at J to 2 bases, leaving 4 bases not matched to a gene.

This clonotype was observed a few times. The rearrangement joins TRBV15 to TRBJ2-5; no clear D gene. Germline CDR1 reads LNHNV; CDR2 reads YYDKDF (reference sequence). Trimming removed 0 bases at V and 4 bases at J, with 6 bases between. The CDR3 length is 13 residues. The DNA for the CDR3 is TGTGCCACCAGCAGAGATCTGGGAGAGACCCAGTACTTC. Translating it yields CATSRDLGETQYF.

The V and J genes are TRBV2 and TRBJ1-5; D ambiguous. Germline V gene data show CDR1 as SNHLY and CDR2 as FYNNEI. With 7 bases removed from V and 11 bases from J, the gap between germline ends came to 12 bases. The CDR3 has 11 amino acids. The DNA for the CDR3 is TGTGCCAGCAAGGGTCGGGCCTCCCAGCATTTT. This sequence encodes CASKGRASQHF.

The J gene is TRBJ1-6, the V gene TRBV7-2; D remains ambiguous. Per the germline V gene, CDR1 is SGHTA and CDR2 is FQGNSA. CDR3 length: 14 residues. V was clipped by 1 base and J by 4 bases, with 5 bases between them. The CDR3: CASSLGDYNSPLHF. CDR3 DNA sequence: TGTGCCAGCAGCTTAGGGGATTATAATTCACCCCTCCACTTT.